This TCR beta chain was recorded in a study of OX40 agonist ivuxolimab in advanced cancers. Study findings and constraints: Antigen specificity of clonally expanded peripheral T cells was not established.

This CDR3 contains 13 residues. Germline CDR1 is SGHNT and CDR2 is YYREEE (reference sequence). Germline trimming cut 4 bases from V and 5 bases from J; bases unmatched to any gene: 4. Data came from immunoSEQ multiplex PCR; TCRdb stores just in-frame clones and leaves some out. The table has 6,500 to 9,000 clones, 87% seen once. This clone has only a few counts. Antigen: not known. The TCR sequence derives from an adult with an advanced solid tumor such as melanoma, head and neck, liver or kidney cancer. The material was CD4+ or CD8+ T cells sorted from blood, obtained in a trial of the OX40 agonist ivuxolimab. The V and J genes are TRBV5-4 and TRBJ1-2; 8 bases line up with TRBD1. CDR3 loop: CASSTRTGYGYTF. CDR3 bases: TGTGCCAGCAGCACACGGACAGGGTATGGCTACACCTTC.